These T cell receptor beta chains were read from a single sample in a study of OX40 agonist ivuxolimab in advanced cancers. The data were produced by immunoSEQ multiplex PCR, yet TCRdb's version contains in-frame clones alone and is incomplete. The data contain some 71,000 clones, roughly 83% of them singletons. This specimen consisted of CD4+ or CD8+ T cells sorted from blood, obtained in a trial of the OX40 agonist ivuxolimab. These receptors were taken from an adult with an advanced solid tumor such as melanoma, head and neck, liver or kidney cancer. The CDR3 runs from the conserved cysteine through the conserved F or W. The D gene is left open where the match is weak. Size tells how often a clone was seen (once, few, many) or the class of an expanded clone, and some rows leave it out.

>17|TRBJ2-2|TRBV11-3|-|-
TGTGCCAGCAGCTGGCCGTTAGGAGAGAGAGACACCGGGGAGCTGTTTTTT
CASSWPLGERDTGELFF
>17|TRBJ2-6|TRBV4-3|-|-
TGCGCCAGCAGCCAAGATATAACGGGGGCCGGGGCCAACGTCCTGACTTTC
CASSQDITGAGANVLTF
>14|TRBJ2-3|TRBV5-1|-|-
TGCGCCAGCAGCTTGTCAGGGCAATCAGATACGCAGTATTTT
CASSLSGQSDTQYF
>14|TRBJ2-4|TRBV5-1|-|TRBD1
TGCGCCAGCAACCCGGGACAGCCCGGAAACATTCAGTACTTC
CASNPGQPGNIQYF
>16|TRBJ1-6|TRBV4-2|-|TRBD1
TGTGCCAGCAGCTTTGACGCCGGGACAGGGTATTCACCCCTCCACTTT
CASSFDAGTGYSPLHF
>12|TRBJ1-1|TRBV5-1|-|-
TGCGCCAGCAGCTCCATGGGCACTGAAGCTTTCTTT
CASSSMGTEAFF
>15|TRBJ2-3|TRBV7-8|-|TRBD2
TGTGCCAGCAGCTTAGCACTAGCGTACACAGATACGCAGTATTTT
CASSLALAYTDTQYF
>14|TRBJ2-7|TRBV29-1|-|-
TGCAGCGTTGGCGGTCAGGGGTTATCCTACGAGCAGTACTTC
CSVGGQGLSYEQYF
>15|TRBJ2-5|TRBV6-5|-|-
TGTGCCAGCAGTTACGTTCCGGGATCCCAAGAGGCCCAGTACTTC
CASSYVPGSQEAQYF
>15|TRBJ2-5|TRBV6-5|-|TRBD1
TGTGCCAGCAGTTCCGGACAGGGGGCGCGAGAGACCCAGTACTTC
CASSSGQGARETQYF
>16|TRBJ1-5|TRBV5-6|once|-
TGTGCCAGCAGCTTGGAGGGCGCGGGATACAATCAGCCCCAGCATTTT
CASSLEGAGYNQPQHF
>15|TRBJ2-3|TRBV4-2|once|TRBD2
TGTGCCAGCAGCCAAGACCTAGCGGGGGGAGATACGCAGTATTTT
CASSQDLAGGDTQYF
>15|TRBJ2-5|TRBV5-1|-|TRBD1
TGCGCCAGCAGCCCGCGGACAGGGGCAGGAGAGACCCAGTACTTC
CASSPRTGAGETQYF
>16|TRBJ1-2|TRBV4-1|few|-
TGCGCCAGCAGCCAAACACGACAGGCCGCTAACTATGGCTACACCTTC
CASSQTRQAANYGYTF
>15|TRBJ1-1|TRBV6-5|-|-
TGTGCCAGCAGACGCGATGGGGGGGGGTACACTGAAGCTTTCTTT
CASRRDGGGYTEAFF
>14|TRBJ1-2|TRBV7-9|-|-
TGTGCCAGCAGCTCCGCGGGGGGCAACTATGGCTACACCTTC
CASSSAGGNYGYTF